These 22 T cell receptor beta chains were all obtained from the same sample, sequenced in a study of blood T cell repertoires in COVID-19. TCRdb keeps only in-frame clones here, not all; method: immunoSEQ multiplex PCR. The table shows about 27,000 clones, with around nine tenths occurring only once. The sample consisted of peripheral blood. These receptors were obtained from a human donor with active COVID-19. The donor label of this sample is uncertain.

This chain joins TRBV4-1 and TRBJ1-3; D remains ambiguous. The CDR3 has 15 amino acids. Trimming removed 1 base from V and 2 bases from J, with 9 bases in between. From germline, CDR1 is MGHRA and CDR2 YSYEKL. The chain's CDR3 is CASSQGAVPGNTIYF. The DNA for the CDR3 is TGCGCCAGCAGCCAAGGGGCAGTGCCTGGAAACACCATATATTTT.

This rearrangement joins TRBV19 to TRBJ2-4; D gene ambiguous. The CDR3 has 13 amino acids. Germline V gene lookup returns CDR1 LNHDA and CDR2 SQIVND (reference sequence). V was trimmed by 7 bases and J by 5 bases, leaving 12 bases between them. The CDR3 here is CASMRLGENIQYF. CDR3 bases: TGTGCCAGTATGCGGCTAGGTGAAAACATTCAGTACTTC.

As regards this clone: The identical CDR3 is also encoded by other nucleotide sequences in the sample. The CDR3 DNA reads as TGTGCCAGCAGCCCTGGACTAGCGGGGGGGCAAGAGACCCAGTACTTC. Residues: CASSPGLAGGQETQYF. The chain joins TRBV3-1 (or the pseudogene TRBV3-2) to TRBJ2-5; 15 bases fit TRBD2. Per germline, CDR1 LGHDT and CDR2 YNNKEL (reference sequence). After removal of 4 bases from V and 2 bases from J, the junction contained 2 bases not matched to a gene. The CDR3 is made up of 16 amino acids.

The chain links TRBV2 to TRBJ1-5; D may be TRBD1 (5 bases). Germline V CDR1 and CDR2: SNHLY, FYNNEI. With 1 base removed from V and 7 bases from J, the gap between germline ends came to 20 bases. The CDR3 consists of 17 residues. The CDR3 DNA reads TGTGCCAGCAGTGAAGGGAGGGGCCGACAGCTAGGGCAGCCCCAGCATTTT. Encoded protein: CASSEGRGRQLGQPQHF.

V is TRBV5-1 and J is TRBJ1-5, with D uncertain. The CDR3 is 13 amino acids. The germline V and J ends were trimmed by 2 bases and 3 bases, with 6 bases remaining between them. The V gene's germline CDR1 is SGHRS and CDR2 YFSETQ. The CDR3 DNA follows: TGCGCCAGCAGCTTCGGAGACAATCAGCCCCAGCATTTT. Its protein is CASSFGDNQPQHF.

The genes are TRBV14 and TRBJ2-2, with 9 bases identical to TRBD2. The length of the CDR3 is 16 residues. Germline CDR1 and CDR2: SGHDN and FVKESK. V was clipped by 0 bases and J by 4 bases; unmatched bases: 3. CDR3 sequence reads: CASSQDSGRATGELFF. In nucleotides, the CDR3 is TGTGCCAGCAGCCAAGATAGCGGGAGAGCCACCGGGGAGCTGTTTTTT.

This clone was counted once. This chain links TRBV3-1 (or the pseudogene TRBV3-2) with TRBJ2-5, with D possibly TRBD1 on 5 matching bases. Trimming took off 2 bases at V and 5 bases at J, with 9 bases between the two ends. Germline V lookup: CDR1 LGHDT, CDR2 YNNKEL (reference sequence). The CDR3 is made up of 13 amino acids. The CDR3 reads CASSQQGWETQYF. CDR3 coding DNA: TGTGCCAGCAGCCAACAGGGTTGGGAGACCCAGTACTTC.

This chain joins TRBV9 and TRBJ1-3, with D possibly matching TRBD1 (5 bases). Trimming left V 4 bases short and J 6 bases short, with 17 bases between. Per the germline V gene, CDR1 is SGDLS and CDR2 is YYNGEE. The CDR3 is 15 amino acids. This CDR3 is CASSPGGGGENTIYF. In DNA form, the CDR3 reads TGTGCCAGCAGCCCCGGCGGGGGAGGAGAAAACACCATATATTTT.

This sequence joins TRBV7-9 and TRBJ2-1; 7 nucleotides align to TRBD2. Germline loops: CDR1 SEHNR, CDR2 FQNEAQ (reference sequence). The CDR3 is 16 residues long. The V and J ends lost 1 base and 5 bases, in that order; junction bases with no gene match: 8. The CDR3 is CASSLGDRDYDNEQFF. DNA of the CDR3: TGTGCCAGCAGCTTAGGGGATCGGGACTACGACAATGAGCAGTTCTTC.

V gene TRBV13 combines with J gene TRBJ1-2; 8 bases fit TRBD1. V dropped 5 bases and J dropped 2; count of bases not matched to a gene: 4. Germline values: CDR1 PRHDT, CDR2 FYEKMQ (reference sequence). The CDR3 totals 14 residues. CDR3: CASSHRTGNYGYTF. CDR3 nucleotides: TGTGCCAGCAGCCATAGGACAGGGAACTATGGCTACACCTTC.

The chain combines TRBV10-2 with TRBJ1-2, with D perhaps TRBD1 (5 bases). Trimming pared 5 bases from V and 0 bases from J, leaving 7 bases between. Germline lookup yields CDR1 WSHSY and CDR2 SAAADI. There are 13 residues in the CDR3. CDR3 protein: CASSQGPNYGYTF. CDR3 nucleotide sequence: TGCGCCAGCAGTCAGGGCCCTAACTATGGCTACACCTTC.

V and J are TRBV6-5 and TRBJ2-7; D is uncertain. From germline, CDR1 is MNHEY and CDR2 SVGAGI. V was pared by 5 bases and J by 0 bases, with 11 bases between. The CDR3 extends over 14 amino acids. CDR3 sequence reads: CASSRQANSYEQYF. The CDR3 nucleotides are TGTGCCAGCAGTAGGCAGGCCAACTCCTACGAGCAGTACTTC.

The chain employs TRBV21-1 and TRBJ1-2; TRBD1 was called by the table and not checked on the DNA. TRBV21-1 is deemed a pseudogene. The CDR3 runs 16 residues. CDR3 region: CASSPWTLYFADGYTF. CDR3 bases: TGTGCCAGCAGCCCCTGGACACTATACTTTGCCGATGGCTACACCTTC.

This chain connects TRBV28 to TRBJ2-7; no firm D call. The CDR3 consists of 10 residues. V shed 6 bases and J shed 3 bases, with 3 bases lying between them. Germline CDR1 is MDHEN and CDR2 is SYDVKM. The CDR3 nucleotides are TGTGCCAGCAGCCGCTACGAGCAGTACTTC. Its protein product is CASSRYEQYF.

The chain recombines TRBV6-1 with TRBJ2-3, with D unresolved. Looked up from germline, CDR1 is MNHNS and CDR2 is SASEGT. The V end was cut by 0 bases, the J end by 2 bases, with 12 bases between. The CDR3 has 16 residues. This CDR3 reads CASSEAVGLFTDTQYF. In DNA, the CDR3 is TGTGCCAGCAGTGAAGCGGTTGGGCTATTCACAGATACGCAGTATTTT.

This chain joins TRBV7-2 and TRBJ1-1, with 8 nucleotides matching TRBD1. Unmatched junction bases numbered 13, after V lost 1 base and J lost 3 bases. This CDR3 is 18 amino acids long. Germline CDR1 SGHTA, CDR2 FQGNSA. The CDR3 here is CASSLEGQGALLDTEAFF. CDR3 sequence (DNA): TGTGCCAGCAGCTTAGAAGGACAGGGAGCTCTTCTGGACACTGAAGCTTTCTTT.

The chain combines TRBV4-1 with TRBJ2-7; the match to TRBD2 covers 7 bases. With 0 bases clipped from V and 6 bases from J, the junction kept 8 bases outside the gene matches. The V gene's germline CDR1 is MGHRA and CDR2 YSYEKL. This CDR3 is 15 amino acids long. Here the CDR3 reads CASSQEGTILGEQYF. CDR3 sequence (DNA): TGCGCCAGCAGCCAAGAGGGGACTATCCTCGGCGAGCAGTACTTC.

This sequence joins TRBV7-2 and TRBJ2-1; 8 bases match TRBD1. Germline CDR1 is SGHTA and CDR2 is FQGNSA. The V and J ends lost 4 bases and 3 bases, in that order; junction bases with no gene match: 14. This CDR3 has 18 amino acids. The CDR3 spells CASSSPEEDRVNYNEQFF. The CDR3 DNA reads TGTGCCAGCAGCTCGCCAGAGGAGGACAGGGTAAACTACAATGAGCAGTTCTTC.

This chain connects TRBV6-2 or TRBV6-3 to TRBJ2-3; 13 nucleotides line up with TRBD2. Germline loops: CDR1 MNHEY, CDR2 SVGEGT. The ends lost 5 bases at V and 3 bases at J; junction bases unmatched: 11. CDR3 size: 18 residues. The CDR3 DNA sequence: TGTGCCAGCAGTCCGGGACTAGCGGGATCTTGGAAAACAGATACGCAGTATTTT. It encodes CASSPGLAGSWKTDTQYF.

This chain links TRBV7-3 with TRBJ2-2; 7 bases agree with TRBD2. The trim removed 3 bases at V and 1 base at J, leaving 2 bases unmatched. The CDR3 has 15 amino acids. In germline, CDR1 is SGHTA, CDR2 FQGTGA. The CDR3 bases are TGTGCCAGCAGCTTCAGCGGGATGAACACCGGGGAGCTGTTTTTT. It codes for CASSFSGMNTGELFF.

This chain joins TRBV4-1 and TRBJ2-5, with 7 bases aligning to TRBD1. The V and J ends lost 4 bases and 1 base, in that order; junction bases with no gene match: 12. CDR3 size: 17 residues. Germline-derived CDR1 and CDR2 are MGHRA and YSYEKL. CDR3 region: CASSLVQGSSLQETQYF. CDR3 sequence (DNA): TGCGCCAGCAGCCTCGTACAGGGGTCTTCCCTCCAAGAGACCCAGTACTTC.

This clone has only one observation. The gene calls are TRBV10-3 and TRBJ2-5, with TRBD1 identical over 9 bases. Germline assignment: CDR1 ENHRY and CDR2 SYGVKD. This CDR3 region has 15 residues. V lost 10 bases, J lost 2 bases, and 11 bases stayed unmatched. CDR3: CATLPPGQGQETQYF. The DNA of the CDR3 is TGTGCCACCCTGCCGCCGGGACAGGGTCAAGAGACCCAGTACTTC.